Included here is one T cell receptor beta chain sequence, with context. The data derive from a study of T cell changes during pregnancy in multiple sclerosis. This CDR3 is built from 16 residues. The germline gives CDR1 SGHRS, CDR2 YFSETQ. The junction had 10 bases not matched to a gene; V was cut back by 4 bases and J by 4 bases. Here immunoSEQ multiplex PCR was the method, and the copy in TCRdb shows in-frame clones only, minus some. The sample comprises under 50,000 clones, roughly nine tenths of which are singletons, and 0.37% rests with the top ten. The chain couples TRBV5-1 to TRBJ1-4; 7 positions match TRBD1. The TCR originated in a female donor in good health, enrolled as a control in a pregnancy study. The sample here was CD4+ T cells from peripheral blood mononuclear cells, taken in the second trimester of pregnancy. The CDR3 here is CASSVDRASDNEKLFF. CDR3 in DNA: TGCGCCAGCAGCGTCGACAGGGCGTCGGATAATGAAAAACTGTTTTTT.